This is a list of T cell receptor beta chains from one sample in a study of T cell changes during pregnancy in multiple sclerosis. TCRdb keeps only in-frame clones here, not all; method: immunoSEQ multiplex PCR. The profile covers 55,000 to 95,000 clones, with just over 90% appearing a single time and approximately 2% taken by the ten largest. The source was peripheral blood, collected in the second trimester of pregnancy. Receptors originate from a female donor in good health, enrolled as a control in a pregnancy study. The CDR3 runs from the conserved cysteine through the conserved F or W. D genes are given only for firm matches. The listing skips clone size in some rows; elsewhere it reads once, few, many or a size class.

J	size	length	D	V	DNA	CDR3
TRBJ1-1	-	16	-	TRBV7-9	TGTGCCAGCAGCTTACTCGGGCCAAGGGGGGGAAATGAAGCTTTCTTT	CASSLLGPRGGNEAFF
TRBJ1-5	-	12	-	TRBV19	TGTGCCAGTAGACAGGGAGATCAGCCCCAGCATTTT	CASRQGDQPQHF
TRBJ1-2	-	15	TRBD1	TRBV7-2	TGTGCCAGCAGCTTAAACACCCGGACAGGCGGTGGGTCCACCTTC	CASSLNTRTGGGSTF
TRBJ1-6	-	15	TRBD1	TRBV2	TGTGCCAGCACCCTGACAGGGAACTATAATTCACCCCTCCACTTT	CASTLTGNYNSPLHF
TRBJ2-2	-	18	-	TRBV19	TGTGCCAGTAGTGACGGCATATTAGGAGACGTCGACACCGGGGAGCTGTTTTTT	CASSDGILGDVDTGELFF
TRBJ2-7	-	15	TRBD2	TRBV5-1	TGCGCCAGCAGACCCTCAGCGGGGGCCTCCTACGAGCAGTACTTC	CASRPSAGASYEQYF
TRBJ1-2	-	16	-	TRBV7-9	TGTGCCAGCAGCTTAGGACAGGCAACCACCCGAGAGGGCTACACCTTC	CASSLGQATTREGYTF
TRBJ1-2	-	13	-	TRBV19	TGTGCCAGTATGGGGTACAGGGACTATGGCTACACCTTC	CASMGYRDYGYTF
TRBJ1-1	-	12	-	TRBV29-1	TGCAGCGCCCCGGGTACAGGGTCTGAAGCTTTCTTT	CSAPGTGSEAFF
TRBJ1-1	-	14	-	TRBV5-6	TGTGCCAGCAGCCTGGGAACAATGAACACTGAAGCTTTCTTT	CASSLGTMNTEAFF
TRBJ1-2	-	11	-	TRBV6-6	TGTGCCAGCAGTCCAGGGAATGGCTACACCTTC	CASSPGNGYTF
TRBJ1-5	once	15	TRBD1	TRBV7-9	TGTGCCAGCAGCCTCGACAGGGAGCCCGATCAGCCCCAGCATTTT	CASSLDREPDQPQHF
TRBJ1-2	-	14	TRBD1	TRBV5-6	TGTGCCAGCAGCTTGAAAGCCGGAGGGGGCGGCTACACCTTC	CASSLKAGGGGYTF
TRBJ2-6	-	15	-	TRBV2	TGTGCCAGCAGTCGGTACAGCTCTGGGGCCAACGTCCTGACTTTC	CASSRYSSGANVLTF
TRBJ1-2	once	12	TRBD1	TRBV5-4	TGTGCCAGCAGCCACGACAGGGTTGGCTACACCTTC	CASSHDRVGYTF
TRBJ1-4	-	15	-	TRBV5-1	TGCGCCAGCAGCCCGGGGGGCTACATTAATGAAAAACTGTTTTTT	CASSPGGYINEKLFF
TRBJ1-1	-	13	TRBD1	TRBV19	TGTGCCAGTAGGAGACAGGGGAACACTGAAGCTTTCTTT	CASRRQGNTEAFF
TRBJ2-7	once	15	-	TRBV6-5	TGTGCCAGCAGTTACGAGTCCGTCACGCTTTACGAGCAGTACTTC	CASSYESVTLYEQYF
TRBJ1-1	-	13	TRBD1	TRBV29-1	TGCAGCACCTTCACAGGGGAAGGGACTGAAGCTTTCTTT	CSTFTGEGTEAFF
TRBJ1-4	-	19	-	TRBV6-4	TGTGCCAGCAGCCGGAAGCGGCTGGGAAGTAAGGCAACTAATGAAAAACTGTTTTTT	CASSRKRLGSKATNEKLFF
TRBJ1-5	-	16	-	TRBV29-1	TGCAGCGTTTCGACCGGGGGGGCGGGTAGCAATCAGCCCCAGCATTTT	CSVSTGGAGSNQPQHF
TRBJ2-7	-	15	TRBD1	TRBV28	TGTGCCAGCAGTTTAAGGGCAGGGGGCAAGTACGAGCAGTACTTC	CASSLRAGGKYEQYF